Below are 12 T cell receptor beta chains sequenced from a single sample in a study of tumor-infiltrating lymphocytes in primary liver carcinoma. Starting material of roughly 550 ng total RNA yielded TCR beta cDNA via a constant-region primer. What produced the TCR beta libraries was three nested multiplex PCR rounds using slightly modified ARM-PCR. TRBV1-TRBV30 forward primers paired with a C-beta reverse primer drove the first two PCR rounds, roughly 9 cycles each. TCRdb reprocessed the multiplex PCR reads with MiXCR, giving one entry per CDR3 protein. The data contain 84,000 or so distinct CDR3 sequences, roughly 72% of them singletons. Between roughly 20 and 31 mg of unsorted bulk tissue served as the source from which RNA and DNA were co-extracted. What was sequenced was liver tumor tissue from sampling region 1. Subset: tumor region T1, superior pole. The receptors derive from a man in his forties with primary liver carcinoma and hepatitis B virus infection.

This clonotype showed up many times. The V gene is TRBV12-3 or TRBV12-4, the J gene TRBJ2-3; TRBD2 matches 11 bases. The junction had 10 bases not matched to a gene; V was cut back by 5 bases and J by 0 bases. CDR3 length equals 18 residues. CDR3 bases: TGTGCCAGCAGTGGCGGGGGGACTAGCGGACAAAGCACAGATACGCAGTATTTT. Protein product: CASSGGGTSGQSTDTQYF.

As to this clonotype: As the CDR3 is not closed by the conserved phenylalanine or tryptophan, this likely results from a read error. V gene TRBV11-2 combines with J gene TRBJ2-1; D ambiguous. This CDR3 is built from 12 residues. V was shortened by 5 bases and J by 4 bases, with 6 bases between the two germline ends. Germline V gene data show CDR1 as SGHAT and CDR2 as FQNNGV. The CDR3 sequence: CASSQKYNEQFS. The CDR3 DNA reads TGTGCCAGCAGCCAGAAGTACAATGAGCAGTTCTCC.

For this clonotype: The junction does not match germline at one end; this may be a read error. The chain recombines TRBV10-3 with TRBJ2-7; D possibly corresponds to TRBD2 (5 bases). Germline V gives CDR1 ENHRY, CDR2 SYGVKD. This CDR3 spans 16 amino acids. In DNA, the CDR3 is TGTGTCATCAGTGAGGCGCTTGGGCTAGCTGGATACGAGCAGCACTTC. This encodes CVISEALGLAGYEQHF.

Comments on this clonotype: The junction and the germline gene differ at one end; a read error may be behind it. The CDR3 is CASSQDPDRVAVASF. Here the CDR3 DNA reads TGCGCCAGCAGCCAAGATCCTGACAGGGTTGCTGTAGCTTCCTTT. The chain uses TRBV4-1 and TRBJ1-1; 7 bases map to TRBD1. The CDR3 runs 15 residues. Looked up from germline, CDR1 is MGHRA and CDR2 is YSYEKL.

As for this clonotype: The junction shows a germline mismatch at one end, possibly a read error. The chain has TRBV6-6 and TRBJ2-2; tentatively, D is TRBD2 (7 bases). The CDR3 covers 16 residues. CDR1 is MNHNY, CDR2 SVGAGI, per germline (reference sequence). The DNA of the CDR3 is TGTGCCAGTGGTTACGCAGGGGAGGGAATCACCGGGGAGCTATTTTTT. Translating gives CASGYAGEGITGELFF.

The chain carries TRBV5-6 and TRBJ1-2, with D perhaps matching TRBD1 (5 bases). There are 14 residues in the CDR3. CDR1 and CDR2 from the germline V gene are SGHDT and YYEEEE. V lost 3 bases and J lost 2, with 11 bases in between. The CDR3 DNA reads as TGTGCCAGCAGCTCGCCACAGGAGAACTATGGCTACACCTTC. Protein: CASSSPQENYGYTF.

A remark on this clonotype: Its ends do not fully match the called genes, so a read error is possible. This chain links TRBV14 with TRBJ1-2; D is ambiguous. CDR3 size: 15 residues. Germline CDR1 reads SGHDN; CDR2 reads FVKESK. The CDR3: CASSQEIGGLSGYTF. As DNA, the CDR3 is TGTGCCAGCAGCCAAGAAATTGGAGGGCTTAGTGGTTACACCTTT. Based on the CDR3 plus reference TRBV14 and TRBJ1-2, the full variable domain is EAGVTQFPSHSVIEKGQTVTLRCDPISGHDNLYWYRRVMGKEIKFLLHFVKESKQDESGMPNNRFLAERTGGTYSTLKVQPAELEDSGVYFCASSQEIGGLSGYTFGSGTRLTVV.

This clonotype came up a few times. Being one base from a much bigger clone, this may be a read error. The chain joins TRBV12-5 to TRBJ2-3; TRBD1 might be the D (6 bases). From germline, CDR1 is LGHNT and CDR2 FRNRAP. Trimming shortened V by 8 bases and J by 2 bases, and 14 bases separated the two germline ends. The CDR3 is made up of 14 amino acids. The CDR3 region is CASRKGGNTDTQYF. CDR3 coding DNA: TGTGCTAGTAGAAAAGGGGGAAACACAGATACGCAGTATTTT. The full variable domain, its missing parts supplied by reference TRBV12-5 and TRBJ2-3, is DARVTQTPRHKVTEMGQEVTMRCQPILGHNTVFWYRQTMMQGLELLAYFRNRAPLDDSGMPKDRFSAEMPDATLATLKIQPSEPRDSAVYFCASRKGGNTDTQYFGPGTRLTVL.

This clonotype was observed at least ten times. The gene calls are TRBV28 and TRBJ2-3; TRBD2 aligns across 7 bases. CDR3 length equals 16 residues. Germline lookup yields CDR1 MDHEN and CDR2 SYDVKM. With V trimmed by 5 bases and J by 4 bases, 12 bases remained unmatched. The chain's CDR3 is CASSAPQRGQADTQYF. In nucleotides, the CDR3 is TGTGCCAGCAGTGCTCCGCAGCGGGGCCAAGCAGATACGCAGTATTTT.

At least ten counts were recorded for this clonotype. The chain employs TRBV5-5 and TRBJ2-7; 9 nucleotides agree with TRBD1. Germline CDR1 and CDR2: SGHKS and YYEKEE (reference sequence). Losses at the gene ends were 0 bases for V and 3 bases for J; bases not matched to a gene: 7. The CDR3 has 16 residues. CDR3 in amino acids: CASSLVTGGFNYEQYF. CDR3 nucleotide sequence: TGTGCCAGCAGCTTGGTTACAGGGGGCTTCAACTACGAGCAGTACTTC.

This chain connects TRBV20-1 to TRBJ2-1; D unresolved. In germline, CDR1 is DFQATT, CDR2 SNEGSKA (reference sequence). V was pared by 6 bases and J by 4 bases, with 7 bases between. The CDR3 loop spans 11 amino acids. The CDR3 DNA is TGCAGTGCCCGCCAGTACAATGAGCAGTTCTTC. The encoded protein is CSARQYNEQFF.

Worth noting for this clonotype: A junction end diverges from the germline sequence, so it may reflect a read error. This chain joins TRBV6-6 and TRBJ2-2; TRBD1 is a possible D gene (5 bases). The germline V gene has CDR1 MNHNY and CDR2 SVGAGI (reference sequence). This CDR3 region has 16 residues. In DNA form, the CDR3 reads TGTGCCAACAGTCCCGGGCCCACTTCGGACACAGGAGAGCTGTTTTTT. This gives the protein CANSPGPTSDTGELFF.